This TCR beta chain is from a study of T cell responses to AZD1222 COVID-19 vaccine. Findings and caveats of the study: Spike-specific TCR repertoires showed rising breadth and depth after two AZD1222 doses. In a largely white British group with more females than males, clonal diversity was possibly underestimated. Baseline seropositivity characterized only a handful of AZD1222 recipients.

The CDR3 has 15 residues. The ends were cut back, 1 base at V and 1 base at J, with 10 bases in the middle. CDR1 and CDR2 from the germline V gene are SEHNR and FQNEAQ (reference sequence). To note about this clone: Its antigen is currently unknown.

Sequencing used immunoSEQ multiplex PCR; TCRdb keeps in-frame clones, though not all of them. The sample has around 140,000 clones; just over 90% are singletons. The rearrangement links TRBV7-9 to TRBJ1-1; a possible D gene is TRBD1 (5 bases). This clonotype was obtained from an adult in good health. Sequenced here: peripheral blood, sampled on day 0 of MenACWY control vaccination. The CDR3 spells CASSLGTGWNTEAFF. DNA of the CDR3: TGTGCCAGCAGCTTAGGAACAGGTTGGAACACTGAAGCTTTCTTT. Full variable domain (remainder filled in from reference TRBV7-9 and TRBJ1-1): DTGVSQNPRHKITKRGQNVTFRCDPISEHNRLYWYRQTLGQGPEFLTYFQNEAQLEKSRLLSDRFSAERPKGSFSTLEIQRTEQGDSAMYLCASSLGTGWNTEAFFGQGTRLTVV.